Listed here are 18 T cell receptor beta chains from one sample, sequenced in a study of blood T cell repertoires in COVID-19. Measured with immunoSEQ multiplex PCR; TCRdb has only the in-frame clones, and not every one. Among 300,000 to 450,000 clones listed, 89% were seen once. The sequenced sample was peripheral blood. All receptors come from a woman in her twenties or thirties with COVID-19, enrolled during active disease.

J is TRBJ2-3 and V is TRBV6-5; 7 bases match TRBD2. J lost 0 bases, V lost 0 bases, and 3 bases had no gene match. CDR1 MNHEY and CDR2 SVGAGI come from the germline V gene. The CDR3 has 16 residues. This CDR3 reads CASSYSTRGSTDTQYF. The CDR3 region has the DNA TGTGCCAGCAGTTACTCTACGCGGGGGAGCACAGATACGCAGTATTTT.

This chain connects TRBV5-1 to TRBJ2-1; tentatively, D is TRBD1 (5 bases). V lost 0 bases and J lost 4, with 5 bases in between. This CDR3 comprises 13 residues. In germline, CDR1 is SGHRS, CDR2 YFSETQ. As DNA, the CDR3 is TGCGCCAGCAGCTTGGACAGGTACAATGAGCAGTTCTTC. As protein: CASSLDRYNEQFF.

This chain uses TRBV6-2 or TRBV6-3 with TRBJ1-1, with 7 bases that match TRBD1. Unmatched junction bases numbered 9, after V lost 7 bases and J lost 1 base. This CDR3 spans 15 amino acids. CDR1 is MNHEY, CDR2 SVGEGT, per germline. The CDR3 here is CASNPYDRENTEAFF. The CDR3 nucleotides read TGTGCCAGCAACCCTTACGACAGGGAGAACACTGAAGCTTTCTTT.

V gene TRBV11-2 combines with J gene TRBJ1-2, with 7 nucleotides matching TRBD1. Trimming cost V 2 bases and J 6 bases; bases outside gene matches: 12. CDR1 is SGHAT and CDR2 is FQNNGV in the germline V gene. The CDR3 has 16 amino acids. For the CDR3, the DNA is TGTGCCAGCAGCTTAATAATTCAGGGGGGAAGTGATGGCTACACCTTC. Its protein is CASSLIIQGGSDGYTF.

CDR3 residues: CASSLMAGLAYGYTF. The CDR3 DNA reads TGTGCCAGCAGCTTAATGGCAGGGTTGGCCTATGGCTACACCTTC. The chain carries TRBV13 and TRBJ1-2; tentatively, D is TRBD1 (5 bases). Germline CDR1 reads PRHDT; CDR2 reads FYEKMQ (reference sequence). The CDR3 has 15 amino acids. V lost 2 bases and J lost 4, with 14 bases in between. Based on the CDR3 plus reference TRBV13 and TRBJ1-2, the full variable domain is AAGVIQSPRHLIKEKRETATLKCYPIPRHDTVYWYQQGPGQDPQFLISFYEKMQSDKGSIPDRFSAQQFSDYHSELNMSSLELGDSALYFCASSLMAGLAYGYTFGSGTRLTVV.

Points on this clone: Other nucleotide sequences from this sample produce the same CDR3. CDR3 residues: CASSIGDRYNSPLHF. The CDR3 DNA reads as TGTGCCAGTAGTATCGGGGACAGATATAATTCACCCCTCCACTTT. The chain employs TRBV19 and TRBJ1-6; the match to TRBD1 covers 7 bases. Germline loops: CDR1 LNHDA, CDR2 SQIVND (reference sequence). After removal of 3 bases from V and 4 bases from J, the junction contained 3 bases not matched to a gene. The CDR3 sequence is 15 residues long.

The V and J genes are TRBV7-2 and TRBJ2-6; the match to TRBD1 covers 10 bases. The CDR3 contains 17 residues. Per germline, CDR1 SGHTA and CDR2 FQGNSA. J gave up 2 bases and V 5 bases, and 6 bases lay outside the gene matches. CDR3 bases: TGTGCCAGCAGCCGTACCGGGACAGGGGCTGGGGCCAACGTCCTGACTTTC. Encoded protein: CASSRTGTGAGANVLTF.

The gene calls are TRBV7-2 and TRBJ2-2; 7 bases are a match to TRBD1. Per germline, CDR1 SGHTA and CDR2 FQGNSA. This CDR3 is 15 amino acids long. After removal of 5 bases from V and 7 bases from J, the junction contained 10 bases not matched to a gene. CDR3 protein: CASSVNRGRGGELFF. The CDR3, as DNA: TGTGCCAGCAGCGTGAACAGGGGTAGGGGCGGGGAGCTGTTTTTT. The entire variable domain, with the rest obtained from reference TRBV7-2 and TRBJ2-2, is as follows: GAGVSQSPSNKVTEKGKDVELRCDPISGHTALYWYRQSLGQGLEFLIYFQGNSAPDKSGLPSDRFSAERTGGSVSTLTIQRTQQEDSAVYLCASSVNRGRGGELFFGEGSRLTVL.

This rearrangement joins TRBV7-8 to TRBJ2-2; D is perhaps TRBD2 (6 bases). With 1 base removed from V and 2 bases from J, the gap between germline ends came to 11 bases. The CDR3 extends over 16 amino acids. CDR1 is SGHVS, CDR2 FQNEAQ, per germline. The CDR3 DNA reads as TGTGCCAGCAGCTTAGTTCCAGCGGGCAACACCGGGGAGCTGTTTTTT. As protein: CASSLVPAGNTGELFF.

The V and J genes are TRBV29-1 and TRBJ2-1; TRBD2 agrees at 7 bases. V lost 7 bases, J lost 4 bases, and 7 bases stayed unmatched. The CDR3 length is 13 residues. CDR1 is SQVTM, CDR2 ANQGSEA, per germline. CDR3 in amino acids: CSARWGGYNEQFF. CDR3 DNA: TGCAGCGCCCGATGGGGGGGTTACAATGAGCAGTTCTTC.

This chain uses TRBV15 with TRBJ1-1, with D unclear. This CDR3 is built from 17 residues. V was clipped by 2 bases and J by 3 bases, with 19 bases between them. Germline V lookup: CDR1 LNHNV, CDR2 YYDKDF (reference sequence). CDR3 sequence (DNA): TGTGCCACCAGCAGAAGGTCCCGGGTGGAGGTGGACACTGAAGCTTTCTTT. Protein: CATSRRSRVEVDTEAFF.

J is TRBJ2-1 and V is TRBV29-1; D gene unclear. The ends were cut back, 0 bases at V and 0 bases at J, with 12 bases in the middle. The CDR3 length is 16 residues. Germline values: CDR1 SQVTM, CDR2 ANQGSEA. The CDR3 is CSVEDAFSSSYNEQFF. The CDR3 nucleotides read TGCAGCGTTGAAGACGCTTTCTCCAGCTCCTACAATGAGCAGTTCTTC.

The chain joins TRBV4-3 to TRBJ2-3; 14 bases fit TRBD2. After removal of 6 bases from V and 0 bases from J, the junction contained 14 bases not matched to a gene. Germline V lookup: CDR1 LGHNA, CDR2 YSLEER. The length of the CDR3 is 20 residues. CDR3 region: CASSQLVGTSGSFSTDTQYF. CDR3 in DNA: TGCGCCAGCAGTCAATTAGTCGGGACTAGCGGGAGCTTCAGCACAGATACGCAGTATTTT.

This clone was picked up one time. The J gene is TRBJ2-1, the V gene TRBV6-2 or TRBV6-3, with D unresolved. Germline lookup yields CDR1 MNHEY and CDR2 SVGEGT. V was clipped by 5 bases and J by 9 bases, with 14 bases between them. There are 13 residues in the CDR3. The CDR3 region has the DNA TGTGCCAGCAGTATCCAGCGTGCGGTTGAGCAGTTCTTC. Its protein product is CASSIQRAVEQFF.

The chain uses TRBV5-1 and TRBJ2-7; TRBD1 might be the D (6 bases). Trimming took 2 bases from V and 6 from J, leaving 9 bases between them. The CDR3 has 12 residues. Germline CDR1 reads SGHRS; CDR2 reads YFSETQ. The CDR3 reads CASSFTGTEQYF. The CDR3 DNA follows: TGCGCCAGCAGCTTCACAGGGACCGAGCAGTACTTC. The full variable domain, with the rest looked up from reference TRBV5-1 and TRBJ2-7, is KAGVTQTPRYLIKTRGQQVTLSCSPISGHRSVSWYQQTPGQGLQFLFEYFSETQRNKGNFPGRFSGRQFSNSRSEMNVSTLELGDSALYLCASSFTGTEQYFGPGTRLTVT.

V usage is TRBV9 and J usage is TRBJ2-7; the D is unclear. V was pared by 4 bases and J by 6 bases, with 20 bases between. This CDR3 comprises 15 residues. Germline assignment: CDR1 SGDLS and CDR2 YYNGEE. CDR3 DNA: TGTGCCAGCAGCCCGACTGGCGCTGTCTGGAGCGAGCAGTACGTC. Amino acid sequence: CASSPTGAVWSEQYV.

The rearrangement uses TRBV7-2 and TRBJ1-3, with 7 bases lining up with TRBD1. Germline-derived CDR1 and CDR2 are SGHTA and FQGNSA. The junction had 14 bases not matched to a gene; V was cut back by 5 bases and J by 1 base. The CDR3 has 18 residues. CDR3 in amino acids: CASSRAGGGLGSGNTIYF. The CDR3 coding sequence is TGTGCCAGCAGCCGCGCGGGAGGGGGCCTTGGGTCTGGAAACACCATATATTTT.

The rearrangement uses TRBV19 and TRBJ1-1; no firm D call. Germline CDR1 reads LNHDA; CDR2 reads SQIVND (reference sequence). Between the trimmed V and J ends, which lost 10 bases and 3 bases, there was a span of 12 bases. The CDR3 has 12 residues. The CDR3 is CATAGVYTEAFF. In nucleotides, the CDR3 is TGTGCCACCGCGGGAGTCTACACTGAAGCTTTCTTT.